Following are 18 T cell receptor beta chains from one sample sequenced in a study of blood T cell repertoires in COVID-19. Sequencing was performed with immunoSEQ multiplex PCR; in TCRdb, only in-frame clones are kept and a portion is missing. The table records 450,000 or so clones, 90% of them present only once. Sequencing was done on a sample of PBMCs or T cells enriched from blood (not recorded which). All receptors derive from a man aged 18 to 29 who had recovered from COVID-19.

The rearrangement links TRBV15 to TRBJ1-1, with 8 nucleotides matching TRBD1. The CDR3 contains 13 residues. Germline V gives CDR1 LNHNV, CDR2 YYDKDF (reference sequence). V shed 1 base and J 8 bases; nucleotides not matched to a gene: 3. CDR3 loop: CATSRVAGGEAFF. The CDR3 nucleotides are TGTGCCACCAGCAGAGTTGCAGGGGGCGAAGCTTTCTTT.

The J gene is TRBJ1-2, the V gene TRBV12-5; D perhaps matches TRBD1 (6 bases). Germline V CDR1 and CDR2: LGHNT, FRNRAP. With 3 bases removed from V and 3 bases from J, the gap between germline ends came to 11 bases. The CDR3 has 14 residues. CDR3 sequence (DNA): TGTGCTAGTGGTTTCTCCGACAGGTACTATGGCTACACCTTC. Translating it yields CASGFSDRYYGYTF.

The chain has TRBV3-1 (or the pseudogene TRBV3-2) and TRBJ1-1; 12 bases map to TRBD1. Looked up from germline, CDR1 is LGHDT and CDR2 is YNNKEL (reference sequence). V lost 0 bases to trimming and J lost 5 bases; unmatched junction nucleotides: 7. This CDR3 spans 17 amino acids. The CDR3 nucleotides read TGTGCCAGCAGCCAAGACGGGACAGGGGGCGGGTGGACTGAAGCTTTCTTT. Translation gives CASSQDGTGGGWTEAFF.

In its sample, this clone was seen once. The genes are TRBV3-1 (or the pseudogene TRBV3-2) and TRBJ1-4; 7 bases map to TRBD1. The germline CDR1 and CDR2 sequences are LGHDT and YNNKEL (reference sequence). After removal of 4 bases from V and 4 bases from J, the junction contained 6 bases not matched to a gene. The CDR3 covers 15 residues. The CDR3 spells CASSRTGDNNEKLFF. DNA of the CDR3: TGTGCCAGCAGCCGAACAGGGGACAATAATGAAAAACTGTTTTTT.

This chain uses TRBV28 with TRBJ2-7, with 11 bases that match TRBD2. Germline CDR1 and CDR2: MDHEN and SYDVKM. CDR3 length: 15 amino acids. V trimming: 6 bases; J trimming: 2 bases; junction bases outside the gene matches: 6. This CDR3 reads CASSPELAGAYEQYF. The DNA of the CDR3 is TGTGCCAGCAGCCCAGAACTAGCGGGAGCCTACGAGCAGTACTTC.

In DNA, the CDR3 is TGTGCCAGCAGTACCCCACAGGGCCCCAAAAACATTCAGTACTTC. Translating gives CASSTPQGPKNIQYF. The V gene is TRBV28, the J gene TRBJ2-4; tentatively, D is TRBD1 (6 bases). With 5 bases removed from V and 2 bases from J, the gap between germline ends came to 13 bases. The CDR3 sequence is 15 residues long. Germline V gene sequence: CDR1 MDHEN, CDR2 SYDVKM.

This clone was seen only once. The chain joins TRBV7-3 to TRBJ2-1; TRBD1 matches at 8 bases. The CDR3 totals 14 residues. The V gene end was trimmed by 3 bases and the J gene end by 9 bases; junction bases not matched to a gene: 7. CDR1 is SGHTA, CDR2 FQGTGA, per germline. CDR3 region: CASSLTGEKTEQFF. The DNA of the CDR3 is TGTGCCAGCAGCTTGACAGGGGAAAAGACTGAGCAGTTCTTC.

This sequence joins TRBV7-3 and TRBJ2-5; 7 bases agree with TRBD2. V lost 3 bases and J lost 5; bases outside the gene matches: 6. Germline lookup yields CDR1 SGHTA and CDR2 FQGTGA. The CDR3 sequence is 14 residues long. CDR3 in DNA: TGTGCCAGCAGCTTTAATAGCGGGTGGGAGACCCAGTACTTC. Protein sequence: CASSFNSGWETQYF.

This chain links TRBV28 with TRBJ2-7; 7 bases fit TRBD1. The CDR3 covers 15 residues. The germline V gene encodes CDR1 MDHEN and CDR2 SYDVKM. V shed 4 bases and J 0 bases; nucleotides not matched to a gene: 6. The CDR3: CASSSSTGNSYEQYF. The CDR3 DNA reads TGTGCCAGCAGTTCCTCGACAGGGAACTCCTACGAGCAGTACTTC.

The chain links TRBV5-1 to TRBJ2-1; perhaps TRBD2 as D (5 bases). Germline-derived CDR1 and CDR2 are SGHRS and YFSETQ. V was shortened by 2 bases and J by 4 bases, with 10 bases between the two germline ends. The CDR3 covers 14 residues. CDR3 bases: TGCGCCAGCAGCTTCCTAGCCCCATACAATGAGCAGTTCTTC. Encoded protein: CASSFLAPYNEQFF.

The gene calls are TRBV19 and TRBJ2-5, with D perhaps matching TRBD1 (6 bases). The V end lost 1 base, the J end lost 5 bases, and 14 bases lay between the germline ends. The CDR3 is 15 amino acids. Germline CDR1 LNHDA, CDR2 SQIVND (reference sequence). The CDR3, as DNA: TGTGCCAGTAGTATAGGAGCAGGGGCCGGGGAGACCCAGTACTTC. As protein: CASSIGAGAGETQYF.

This clone was detected only a few times. The chain recombines TRBV18 with TRBJ1-6; D is unresolved. The CDR3 runs 14 residues. Trimming pared 6 bases from V and 7 bases from J, leaving 13 bases between. CDR1 and CDR2 from the germline V gene are KGHSH and LQKENI. The CDR3 DNA sequence: TGTGCCAGCTCCTTCGACAATCCCAATTCACCCCTCCACTTT. Translation gives CASSFDNPNSPLHF.

This chain joins TRBV5-8 and TRBJ1-2; perhaps TRBD1 as D (6 bases). The CDR3 has 13 amino acids. Germline loops: CDR1 SGHTS, CDR2 YDEGEE. V was cut by 4 bases and J by 7 bases, with 14 bases left in between. DNA for the CDR3: TGTGCCAGCAGCCCGCTGGGGGCGCCTGGCTACACCTTC. It is translated as CASSPLGAPGYTF.

The J gene is TRBJ2-1, the V gene TRBV10-3; D is perhaps TRBD2 (6 bases). Trimming took off 8 bases at V and 1 base at J, with 6 bases between the two ends. There are 12 residues in the CDR3. Germline V gene lookup returns CDR1 ENHRY and CDR2 SYGVKD. The CDR3 DNA reads as TGTGCCATCGCGGGGTCCTACAATGAGCAGTTCTTC. Protein: CAIAGSYNEQFF.

The chain uses TRBV4-1 and TRBJ2-3; 8 nucleotides line up with TRBD2. CDR1 and CDR2 from the germline V gene are MGHRA and YSYEKL. Trimming took 4 bases from V and 2 from J; bases not matched to a gene: 5. This CDR3 spans 15 amino acids. CDR3 DNA sequence: TGCGCCAGCAGCCTAACGGGGGGGATCACAGATACGCAGTATTTT. This codes for CASSLTGGITDTQYF.

The chain links TRBV7-8 to TRBJ2-5; D is ambiguous. The CDR3 consists of 11 residues. From germline, CDR1 is SGHVS and CDR2 FQNEAQ. Trimming stripped 5 bases from V and 5 bases from J, with 6 bases between. The CDR3 spells CASSLLETQYF. For the CDR3, the DNA is TGTGCCAGCAGCCTCCTTGAGACCCAGTACTTC.

The chain recombines TRBV30 with TRBJ2-7, with D perhaps TRBD1 (5 bases). The CDR3 sequence is 12 residues long. From germline, CDR1 is GTSNPN and CDR2 SVGIG (reference sequence). Trimming left V 3 bases short and J 3 bases short, with 9 bases between. CDR3 protein: CAWSDRYYEQYF. Here the CDR3 DNA reads TGTGCCTGGAGCGACAGATACTACGAGCAGTACTTC.

The rearrangement joins TRBV24-1 to TRBJ2-1; 7 nucleotides match TRBD1. Germline V gene sequence: CDR1 KGHDR, CDR2 SFDVKD. The CDR3 length is 14 residues. The V segment lost 7 bases and the J segment 0 bases; nucleotides outside the gene matches: 2. The CDR3 spells CATSAGGSYNEQFF. Written as DNA, the CDR3 is TGTGCCACCAGCGCAGGGGGCTCCTACAATGAGCAGTTCTTC.